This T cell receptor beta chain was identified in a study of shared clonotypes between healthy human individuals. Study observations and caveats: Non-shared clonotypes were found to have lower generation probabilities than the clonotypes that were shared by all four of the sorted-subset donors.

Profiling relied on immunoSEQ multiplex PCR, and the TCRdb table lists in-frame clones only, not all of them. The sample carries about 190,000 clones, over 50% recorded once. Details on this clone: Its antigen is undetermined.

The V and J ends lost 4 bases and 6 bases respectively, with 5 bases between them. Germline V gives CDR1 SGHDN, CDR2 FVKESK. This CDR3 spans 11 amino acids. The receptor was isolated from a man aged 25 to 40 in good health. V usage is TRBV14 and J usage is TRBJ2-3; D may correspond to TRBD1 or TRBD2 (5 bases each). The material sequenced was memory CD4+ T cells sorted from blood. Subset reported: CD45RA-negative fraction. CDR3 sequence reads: CASSRGDTQYF. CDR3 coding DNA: TGTGCCAGCAGCCGGGGGGATACGCAGTATTTT.